Listed below are T cell receptor beta chains from one sample, sequenced in a study of shared clonotypes between healthy human individuals. Produced via immunoSEQ multiplex PCR; TCRdb's table is partial and in-frame only. This table has about 1.1 million clones, around three quarters appearing once. Sequenced: memory CD4+ T cells from PBMCs. These receptors came from a man in his late teens or twenties in good health. Some clones in this sample may be carry-over from other donors' samples. CDR3s include the opening cysteine and the closing phenylalanine or tryptophan. The D gene is left open where the match is weak. A row's size may be missing; if present it is once, few, many or a size class.

j_call clone_size d_call v_call cdr3_nt cdr3_aa
TRBJ2-6 . . TRBV28 TGTGCCAGCAGGCCGCATTTGGGCTCTGGGGCCAACGTCCTGACTTTC CASRPHLGSGANVLTF
TRBJ2-1 few . TRBV5-1 TGCGCCAGCAGCTTGTACGGGTGGGACTACAATGAGCAGTTCTTC CASSLYGWDYNEQFF
TRBJ2-1 . . TRBV6-1 TGTGCCAGCAGTGCAAGAAGCACCACTAACAATGAGCAGTTCTTC CASSARSTTNNEQFF
TRBJ1-3 . TRBD1 TRBV28 TGTGCCAGCAGTTTAGGGGGGACAGGGGGCAACACCATATATTTT CASSLGGTGGNTIYF
TRBJ2-7 . . TRBV5-6 TGTGCCAGCAGCTTGGCTCTTGGTGGGAGGGGGGACGAGCAGTACTTC CASSLALGGRGDEQYF
TRBJ1-2 . . TRBV5-1 TGCGCCAGCAGCTTGTGGTCTGACTATGGCTACACCTTC CASSLWSDYGYTF
TRBJ2-5 many . TRBV19 TGTGCCAGTAGTGCAGACAGTTTCCAAGAGACCCAGTACTTC CASSADSFQETQYF
TRBJ2-1 . . TRBV9 TGTGCCAGCACCTCGTATGACAGTTCCTACAATGAGCAGTTCTTC CASTSYDSSYNEQFF
TRBJ1-5 once . TRBV6-5 TGTGCCAGCAGTCAGTATATGCAGCCCCAGCATTTT CASSQYMQPQHF
TRBJ2-2 . . TRBV6-5 TGTGCCAGCAGTTACACGGGGGTCACCGGGGAGCTGTTTTTT CASSYTGVTGELFF
TRBJ1-2 few . TRBV7-2 TGTGCCAGCAGCTTAGGGTCCTATGGCTACACCTTC CASSLGSYGYTF
TRBJ2-3 . . TRBV27 TGTGCCAGCACTCCCAAGGGGCGTAGCACAGATACGCAGTATTTT CASTPKGRSTDTQYF
TRBJ1-5 once . TRBV28 TGTGCCAGCAGTTTTCAGCAGGGCAGGGGCATTCAGCCCCAGCATTTT CASSFQQGRGIQPQHF
TRBJ1-5 . TRBD1 TRBV6-5 TGTGCCAGCAGTTGGGACAGGGCCACTCAGCCCCAGCATTTT CASSWDRATQPQHF
TRBJ1-1 . TRBD1 TRBV18 TGTGCCAGCTCACCACCATCGGGACAGGGGACAGGGAACACTGAAGCTTTCTTT CASSPPSGQGTGNTEAFF
TRBJ2-1 . . TRBV2 TGTGCCAGCAGTCTACAGTCAGGAGGTGAGCAGTTCTTC CASSLQSGGEQFF
TRBJ1-1 . . TRBV6-5 TGTGCCAGCAGGCGACTCTTTTCGAACACTGAAGCTTTCTTT CASRRLFSNTEAFF
TRBJ1-4 few TRBD1 TRBV10-1 TGCGCCAGCAGTGAGCCACAGGGGTCGCATGAAAAACTGTTTTTT CASSEPQGSHEKLFF
TRBJ1-5 . . TRBV29-1 TGCAGCGTTTTTGAGGAGGTGAGCAATCAGCCCCAGCATTTT CSVFEEVSNQPQHF
TRBJ2-6 . . TRBV28 TGTGCCAGCAGCGTCATCTCTGGGGCCAACGTCCTGACTTTC CASSVISGANVLTF
TRBJ1-4 . . TRBV9 TGTGCCAGCAGCGTCATGGGGGTTAATGAAAAACTGTTTTTT CASSVMGVNEKLFF
TRBJ2-7 . . TRBV5-8 TGTGCCAGCAGCTTGTGGGCCCAGACTAGATTTAGCCACGAGCAGTACTTC CASSLWAQTRFSHEQYF
TRBJ1-2 . TRBD1 TRBV29-1 TGCAGCGTTGACGGGACAGGGGGCGAGGGCGGCTACACCTTC CSVDGTGGEGGYTF
TRBJ2-1 . TRBD2 TRBV5-1 TGCGCCAGCAGCTTGGTTTCGGGAGGAAGAGGCAATGAGCAGTTCTTC CASSLVSGGRGNEQFF
TRBJ2-7 . . TRBV30 TGTGCCTGCACGGGGCCAGCCTACGAGCAGTACTTC CACTGPAYEQYF
TRBJ2-2 . . TRBV27 TGTGCCAGCAGTTCCCATGGTAGCAGGAAATTGACCGGGGAGCTGTTTTTT CASSSHGSRKLTGELFF
TRBJ2-7 few . TRBV20-1 TGCAGTGCAGGACCAAACTACGAGCAGTACTTC CSAGPNYEQYF